Listed below are T cell receptor beta chains from one sample, sequenced in a study of shared clonotypes between healthy human individuals. Assay used: immunoSEQ multiplex PCR; TCRdb lists only in-frame clones, some missing. The data hold about 1.5 million clones, with 95% to 99% observed a single time. The sample consisted of naive CD4+ T cells sorted from blood. These receptors all come from a man aged 25 to 40 in good health. Both conserved end residues are part of each CDR3. The order of the fields is clone size, J gene, V gene, D gene, CDR3 DNA, CDR3 protein. D genes are given only for firm matches. The size of a clone is reported for some rows only, either as once, few or many, or as a class for expanded clones.

>-|TRBJ2-3|TRBV4-1|TRBD2
TGCGCCAGCAGTCAGACTAGCGGTCGCACAGATACGCAGTATTTT
CASSQTSGRTDTQYF
>-|TRBJ2-3|TRBV27|-
TGTGCCAGCAGTCCCCCCTATTCCCGGGACTTTTCCATTTTT
CASSPPYSRDFSIF
>-|TRBJ1-5|TRBV6-1|TRBD1
TGTGCCAGCAGTGGGGACAGGGGGCTTAGCAATCAGCCCCAGCATTTT
CASSGDRGLSNQPQHF
>-|TRBJ2-7|TRBV18|-
TGTGCCAGCTCACCAGGGTTCGGTCTAGGTGGTTACGAGCAGTACTTC
CASSPGFGLGGYEQYF
>once|TRBJ1-4|TRBV18|-
TGTGCCAGCTCACCTAAAGTCGGGGTGAATGAAAAACTGTTTTTT
CASSPKVGVNEKLFF
>-|TRBJ1-1|TRBV5-1|-
TGCGCCAGCAGAGCCGAGGGGGCTGAAGCTTTCTTT
CASRAEGAEAFF
>-|TRBJ2-7|TRBV18|-
TGTGCCAGCTCACCTAACAGGGCGGGCGAGCAGTACTTC
CASSPNRAGEQYF
>-|TRBJ2-3|TRBV5-1|TRBD2
TGCGCCAGCAGCGCCGGGACTAGCCCAGATACGCAGTATTTT
CASSAGTSPDTQYF
>-|TRBJ1-1|TRBV5-1|-
TGCGCCAGCAGCTTGGCCTTGTGGGCGAACACTGAAGCTTTCTTT
CASSLALWANTEAFF
>-|TRBJ2-1|TRBV29-1|TRBD2
TGCAGCGTTGAGCCGGGGGGGTACAATGAGCAGTTCTTC
CSVEPGGYNEQFF
>-|TRBJ2-2|TRBV6-5|-
TGTGCCAGCAGTCAGCCGGGACAAAACACCGGGGAGCTGTTTTTT
CASSQPGQNTGELFF
>-|TRBJ2-3|TRBV9|TRBD2
TGTGCCAGCAGCGTGAGCGGGAGCTACAGCACAGATACGCAGTATTTT
CASSVSGSYSTDTQYF
>-|TRBJ1-5|TRBV6-1|-
TGTGCCAGCAGTGAAGCAATTCTTAATCCCCAGCATTTT
CASSEAILNPQHF
>-|TRBJ2-7|TRBV11-2|-
TGTGCCAGCAGCCAGAGAGGGTTAGTCCACGAGCAGTACTTC
CASSQRGLVHEQYF
>-|TRBJ2-1|TRBV2|-
TGTGCCAGCAGTGAACAAAGCGGAACCTACAATGAGCAGTTCTTC
CASSEQSGTYNEQFF
>-|TRBJ2-3|TRBV19|-
TGTGCCAGTAGTATGCTACCAGGGAGTGATACGCAGTATTTT
CASSMLPGSDTQYF
>-|TRBJ2-1|TRBV7-9|TRBD2
TGTGCCAGCAGCCCGGGGGGAAGCTCCTACAATGAGCAGTTCTTC
CASSPGGSSYNEQFF
>-|TRBJ2-7|TRBV7-3|TRBD1
TGTGCCAGCAGCCCTGGGGGACAGGGGGTCCCCTACGAGCAGTACTTC
CASSPGGQGVPYEQYF
>-|TRBJ2-3|TRBV6-1|TRBD2
TGTGCCAGCAGTGCCATCGTCGGACTAGCGGGAGGCACAGATACGCAGTATTTT
CASSAIVGLAGGTDTQYF
>-|TRBJ1-5|TRBV19|TRBD1
TGTGCCATCACCCTGGGACAGAGTAGCAATCAGCCCCAGCATTTT
CAITLGQSSNQPQHF
>-|TRBJ2-7|TRBV6-1|-
TGTGCCAGCTGGGCCCCAGGCACCTACGAGCAGTACTTC
CASWAPGTYEQYF
>-|TRBJ2-5|TRBV5-1|TRBD1
TGCGCCAGCAGCCTTGGGACAGGGTCGCAGACCCAGTACTTC
CASSLGTGSQTQYF
>-|TRBJ2-1|TRBV6-4|TRBD2
TGTGCCAGCAGTCAGGGGCCATTGCCCGGGAGGGCCAATGAGCAGTTCTTC
CASSQGPLPGRANEQFF
>-|TRBJ2-7|TRBV5-6|-
TGTGCCAGCAGCCCTCGACCTAGCTTCGACGAGCAGTACTTC
CASSPRPSFDEQYF
>-|TRBJ2-2|TRBV28|TRBD1
TGTGCCAGCAGGATTCTCAGGGGGCCTAACACCGGGGAGCTGTTTTTT
CASRILRGPNTGELFF
>-|TRBJ2-3|TRBV19|TRBD2
TGTGCCAGTAGTATGCTAGCGGGAGGTCCCCCAGATACGCAGTATTTT
CASSMLAGGPPDTQYF
>-|TRBJ2-7|TRBV27|TRBD1
TGTGCCAGCAGGAAGGGACAGGGACTTTACGAGCAGTACTTC
CASRKGQGLYEQYF
>-|TRBJ2-7|TRBV30|-
TGTGCCTGGAGTGTTGGGCAGGCCTTACTGTACTTC
CAWSVGQALLYF
>-|TRBJ1-5|TRBV10-3|TRBD1
TGTGCCATCAGGGACAGGGTGGAACAGCCCCAGCATTTT
CAIRDRVEQPQHF
>-|TRBJ2-7|TRBV11-1|-
TGTGCCAGCCCCCCCACCAGGGTAGGTGCCTACGAGCAGTACTTC
CASPPTRVGAYEQYF
>-|TRBJ1-5|TRBV6-1|-
TGTGCCAGCAGCTCAGGGGTAGTAAATCAGCCCCAGCATTTT
CASSSGVVNQPQHF
>once|TRBJ1-3|TRBV13|-
TGTGCCAGCAGCCCCCGCGGGGGGACTGGAAACACCATATATTTT
CASSPRGGTGNTIYF
>-|TRBJ1-1|TRBV19|-
TGTGCCAGTAGTCCATACGCCGGGACGGCGAACACTGAAGCTTTCTTT
CASSPYAGTANTEAFF
>-|TRBJ2-6|TRBV6-5|-
TGTGCCAGCAGTTACGAAAGCTCTGGGGCCAACGTCCTGACTTTC
CASSYESSGANVLTF
>-|TRBJ2-1|TRBV6-5|-
TGTGCCAGCAGTTACCAGGCCTCCTACAATGAGCAGTTCTTC
CASSYQASYNEQFF
>-|TRBJ2-2|TRBV9|-
TGTGCCAGCAGCCCACCGACAGGGACTCTCACCGGGGAGCTGTTTTTT
CASSPPTGTLTGELFF
>-|TRBJ2-3|TRBV18|-
TGTGCCAGCTCACCCTTCTTGGCGGGCGTCACAGATACGCAGTATTTT
CASSPFLAGVTDTQYF
>-|TRBJ2-1|TRBV9|-
TGTGCCAGCAGCGTGCGGGACCACTACAATGAGCAGTTCTTC
CASSVRDHYNEQFF
>-|TRBJ2-3|TRBV9|-
TGTGCCAGCAGCGTGTTCGGGAGCACAGATACGCAGTATTTT
CASSVFGSTDTQYF
>-|TRBJ2-3|TRBV28|-
TGTGCCAGCAGTTCAGTCACAGATACGCAGTATTTT
CASSSVTDTQYF
>-|TRBJ1-4|TRBV9|TRBD1
TGTGCCAGCAGCGTTGGACAGGAGAATGAAAAACTGTTTTTT
CASSVGQENEKLFF